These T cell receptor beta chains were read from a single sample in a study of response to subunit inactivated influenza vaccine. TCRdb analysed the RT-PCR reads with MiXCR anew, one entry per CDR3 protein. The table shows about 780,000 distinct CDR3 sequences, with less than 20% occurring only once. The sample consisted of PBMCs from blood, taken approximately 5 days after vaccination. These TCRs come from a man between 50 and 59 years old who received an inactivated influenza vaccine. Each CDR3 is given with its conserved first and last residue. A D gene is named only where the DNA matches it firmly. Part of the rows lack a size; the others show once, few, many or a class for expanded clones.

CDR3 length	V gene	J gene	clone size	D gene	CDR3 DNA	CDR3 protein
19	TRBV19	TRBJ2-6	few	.	TGTGCCAGTAGTCACCGCCCAAGACCAGCGGGCTCTGGGGCCAACGTCCTGACTTTC	CASSHRPRPAGSGANVLTF
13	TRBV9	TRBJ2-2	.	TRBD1	TGTGCCAGCAGCATACGGACAGGGAAGGAGCTGTTTTTT	CASSIRTGKELFF
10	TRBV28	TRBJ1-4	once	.	TGTGTCGCGGGGCATGAAAAACTGTTTTTT	CVAGHEKLFF
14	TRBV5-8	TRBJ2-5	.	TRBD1	TGTGCCAGCAGCTTGGATGACAGGGAAGAGACCCAGTACTTC	CASSLDDREETQYF
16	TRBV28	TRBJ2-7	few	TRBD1	TGTGCCAGCGTCCCCTCTCCCGGGACAGAGACCTACGAGCAGTACTTC	CASVPSPGTETYEQYF
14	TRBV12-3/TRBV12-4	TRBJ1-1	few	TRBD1	TGTGCCAGCATGTCGAGACAGGGTCGGACTGAAGCTTTCTTT	CASMSRQGRTEAFF
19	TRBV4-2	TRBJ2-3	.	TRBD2	TGTGCCAGCAGCCAACCCCCGGGACTAGCGGGGGGGCTGACAGATACGCAGTATTTT	CASSQPPGLAGGLTDTQYF
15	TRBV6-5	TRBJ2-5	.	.	TGTGCCAGCAGTTACGGCGGCGGCATCCAAGAGACCCAGTACTTC	CASSYGGGIQETQYF
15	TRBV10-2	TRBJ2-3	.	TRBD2	TGCGCCAGCAGTGGACGGTCGGGGGGGCCTTATACGCAGTATTTT	CASSGRSGGPYTQYF
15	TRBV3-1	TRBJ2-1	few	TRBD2	TGTGCCAGCAGCGAAACTAGCGGGGGAAACAATGAGCAGTTCTTC	CASSETSGGNNEQFF
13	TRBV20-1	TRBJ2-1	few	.	TGCAGTGCTGGAGACTGGATCCACAATGAGCAGTTCTTC	CSAGDWIHNEQFF
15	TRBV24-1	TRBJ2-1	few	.	TGTGCCACCAGTGACCGCTCCCGGGGTAACAATGAGCAGTTCTTC	CATSDRSRGNNEQFF
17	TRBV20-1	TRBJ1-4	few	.	TGCAGTGCTAGTCCCTTGGAGACGGACTCTTTTAATGAAAAACTGTTTTTT	CSASPLETDSFNEKLFF
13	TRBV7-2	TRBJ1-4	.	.	TGTGCCAGCAGCCTAAACAGTAATGAAAAACTGTTTTTT	CASSLNSNEKLFF
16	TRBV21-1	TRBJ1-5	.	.	TGTGCCAGCAGCGAATGGACAAGAGATAGCAATCAGCCCCAGCATTTT	CASSEWTRDSNQPQHF
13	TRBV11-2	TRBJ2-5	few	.	TGTGCCAGCAGCTTTCAATCGAGAGAGACCCAGTACTTC	CASSFQSRETQYF
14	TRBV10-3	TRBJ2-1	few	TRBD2	TGTGCCATCAGAACTAGCGGGGGGTTTTATGAGCAGTTCTTC	CAIRTSGGFYEQFF
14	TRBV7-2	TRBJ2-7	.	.	TGTGCCAGCAGCTTAGGGGTCTCCTACTACGAGCAGTACTTC	CASSLGVSYYEQYF
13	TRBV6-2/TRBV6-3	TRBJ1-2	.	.	TGTGCCAGCAGTTACTCGAATCAGGGGCGCTTGACCTTC	CASSYSNQGRLTF
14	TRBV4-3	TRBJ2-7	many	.	TGCGCCAGCAGCCAGACTGGGTCCAGCTACGAGCAGTACTTC	CASSQTGSSYEQYF
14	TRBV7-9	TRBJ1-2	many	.	TGTGCCAGCAGCTTAGCTGGGGCTGGCTATGGCTACACCTTC	CASSLAGAGYGYTF
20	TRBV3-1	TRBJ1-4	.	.	TGTGCCAGCAGCCAAGTACGTACCGCCAGTCACCCGCGGGGTAATGAAAAACTGTTTTTT	CASSQVRTASHPRGNEKLFF
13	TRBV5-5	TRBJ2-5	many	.	TGTGCCAGCAGCTTACGGTATCAAGAGACCCAGTACTTC	CASSLRYQETQYF
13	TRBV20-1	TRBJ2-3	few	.	TGCAGTGCAAGGGGGTATCTGCAGGATACGCAGTATTTT	CSARGYLQDTQYF
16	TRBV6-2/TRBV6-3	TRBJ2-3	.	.	TGTGCCAGCAGTTACAGGCAGGGTATGATAGCAGATACGCAGTATTTT	CASSYRQGMIADTQYF
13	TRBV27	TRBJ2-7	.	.	TGTGCCAGCAGTGTCCGGATAACCTACGAGCAGTACTTC	CASSVRITYEQYF
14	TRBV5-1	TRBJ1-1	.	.	TGCGCCAGCACCTCCGGACGGAGAAACACTGAAGCTTTCTTT	CASTSGRRNTEAFF
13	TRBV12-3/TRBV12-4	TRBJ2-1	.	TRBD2	TGTGCCAGCAGTTTATTGGGCGGGAGTGAGCAGTTCTTC	CASSLLGGSEQFF
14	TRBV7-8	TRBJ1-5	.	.	TGTGCCAGCAGCTTGAGCGGGGGTCGGCAGCCCCAGCATTTT	CASSLSGGRQPQHF
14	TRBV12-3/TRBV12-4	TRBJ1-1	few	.	TGTGCCAGCAGCATTCGCACAGAGGGCACTGAAGCTTTCTTT	CASSIRTEGTEAFF
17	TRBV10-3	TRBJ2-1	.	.	TGTGCCATCAGTGAGTCGTCTCCAAAATCGTTCAACAATGAGCAGTTCTTC	CAISESSPKSFNNEQFF
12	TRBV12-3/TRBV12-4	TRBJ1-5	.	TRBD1	TGTGCCAGCACAGGGGGTGGTCAGCCCCAGCATTTT	CASTGGGQPQHF
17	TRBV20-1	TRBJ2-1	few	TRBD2	TGCAGTGCTAGAGCCCTCGAGCGGGAGGGCCCCTACAATGAGCAGTTCTTC	CSARALEREGPYNEQFF
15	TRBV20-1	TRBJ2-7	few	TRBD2	TGCAGTGCTAGTTCGTTTCGGGGACTAGTCGACGAGCAGTACTTC	CSASSFRGLVDEQYF
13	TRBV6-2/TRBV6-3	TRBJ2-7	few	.	TGTGCCAGCAGTTCAACAGGGAAGTACGAGCAGTACTTC	CASSSTGKYEQYF
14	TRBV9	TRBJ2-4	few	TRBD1	TGTGCCAGCAGCGCCGACGGGGACAGGAACATTCAGTACTTC	CASSADGDRNIQYF
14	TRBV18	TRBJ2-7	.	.	TGTGCCAGCTCACCACAGACTAACTCCTACGAGCAGTACTTC	CASSPQTNSYEQYF
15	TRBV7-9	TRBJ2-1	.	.	TGTGCCAGCAGCTTAGTAGTACCTTATGAGGATGAGCAGTTCTTC	CASSLVVPYEDEQFF
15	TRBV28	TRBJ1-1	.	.	TGTGCCAGCACCGTAACTCCGCCAGGGAACACTGAAGCTTTCTTT	CASTVTPPGNTEAFF
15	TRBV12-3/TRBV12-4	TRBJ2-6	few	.	TGTGCCAGCCAGGGGAGAAGGCCAGGGGCCAACGTCCTGACTTTC	CASQGRRPGANVLTF
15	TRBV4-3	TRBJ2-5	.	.	TGCGCCAGCAGCCAAGATGTCGCGGGCGGGGAGACCCAGTACTTC	CASSQDVAGGETQYF
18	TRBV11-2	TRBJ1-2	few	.	TGTGCCAGCAGCGACCCACGCGGGGGGTGGGAGAAGGCCTATGGCTACACCTTC	CASSDPRGGWEKAYGYTF
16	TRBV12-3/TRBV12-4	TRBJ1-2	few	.	TGTGCCAGCAGTTTGCTCCGGGCGGGCGGGAGCTATGGCTACACCTTC	CASSLLRAGGSYGYTF
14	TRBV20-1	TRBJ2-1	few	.	TGCAGTGCTAGAGATTACGGGGGTAGGGGTGAGCAGTTCTTC	CSARDYGGRGEQFF
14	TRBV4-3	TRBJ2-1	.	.	TGCGCCAGCAGCCAAGTAAACAGGGTTAATGAGCAGTTCTTC	CASSQVNRVNEQFF
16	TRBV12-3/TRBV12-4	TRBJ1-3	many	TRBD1	TGTGCCAGCAGTTCCCAGGACAGGGTGACCGGAAACACCATATATTTT	CASSSQDRVTGNTIYF